A single count supports the clone carrying this T cell receptor (beta chain). Original processing methods: Estimation of nucleated cell counts was performed using reference gene primer amplification. The method was immunoSEQ multiplex PCR; TCRdb's version includes in-frame clones alone and lacks a portion of them. For V, J and clone size, that table is used; D and trimming come from the DNA. Found here are 120,000 or so clones, 65% to 90% of them singletons; the top ten hold roughly a quarter. This specimen comes from a study of blood T cell repertoires in COVID-19. Study-wide context: Sites in the United States, Italy and Spain provided acute and convalescent COVID-19 samples. T cells, B-cell-depleted T cells, or PBMCs supplied cDNA or gDNA.

The V gene's germline CDR1 is SGDLS and CDR2 YYNGEE. Trimming removed 3 bases from V and 5 bases from J; junction bases left unmatched: 6. The CDR3 covers 14 residues. The source is a woman older than 75 with acute or convalescent COVID-19. The J gene is TRBJ1-1, the V gene TRBV9; TRBD1 aligns across 8 bases. Source material: peripheral blood. CDR3 nucleotides: TGTGCCAGCAGCGAAGTCAGGGGGCGTACTGAAGCTTTCTTT. Residues: CASSEVRGRTEAFF.